This TCR beta chain was recovered during a study of blood T cell repertoires in COVID-19. This CDR3 region has 16 residues. CDR1 SGHDT and CDR2 YYEEEE come from the germline V gene. Losses at the gene ends were 4 bases for V and 7 bases for J; bases not matched to a gene: 8. As processed by the authors: The authors estimated nucleated cell counts from reference gene primer amplification. Only in-frame clones appear in the TCRdb table, and some are missing; sequencing was by immunoSEQ multiplex PCR. V and J calls and clone size are those listed in that table; D and trimming were worked out from the DNA. The sample lists 200,000 or so clones, more than 65% occurring once.

Sequencing was performed on PBMCs or T cells enriched from blood (not recorded which). The chain has TRBV5-6 and TRBJ2-1, with 13 bases identical to TRBD2. This receptor was identified in a man aged 35-49 years who had recovered from COVID-19. The CDR3: CASSLLLAGGPNEQFF. The CDR3 coding sequence is TGTGCCAGCAGCCTCTTACTAGCGGGGGGGCCGAATGAGCAGTTCTTC.